This T cell receptor (beta chain) derives from a study of blood T cells in healthy people across ages. The study's findings and limits: Strongly correlated with naive T cell percentage was TCR beta diversity.

V dropped 4 bases and J dropped 6 bases, with 15 bases sitting between them. The V gene's germline CDR1 is MNHEY and CDR2 SMNVEV (reference sequence). CDR3 length: 14 amino acids. Combining a sample-barcoded 5' primer with a J-beta primer mix, a second PCR ran for roughly 6 to 11 cycles. From the 5' RACE reads, TCRdb called clonotypes with MiXCR, one entry per CDR3 protein. The sample carries around 990,000 distinct CDR3 sequences, less than 25% recorded once. With each sample, at least 6 micrograms of total RNA were extracted. The count of this clonotype is one. As yet, its antigen is unknown. These records were also assigned to another study, of T cells of mothers and their children. This second report adds: Related and unrelated pairs show TCR recombination output that thymic selection shapes similarly.

Specimen: blood. The chain has TRBV27 and TRBJ1-2, with TRBD1 as a possible D gene (5 bases). This receptor was identified in a girl aged 2 to 10 in good health. The DNA for the CDR3 is TGTGCCAGCAGTTACCGGGGAGGGGAGAATGGCTACACCTTC. It is translated as CASSYRGGENGYTF.